What follows are 18 T cell receptor beta chains derived from one specimen sequenced in a study of blood T cell repertoires in COVID-19. This table comes from immunoSEQ multiplex PCR, and its TCRdb copy is limited to in-frame clones, with some not included. The sample includes hundreds of thousands of clones, 88% of them seen just once. Specimen: PBMCs or T cells enriched from blood (not recorded which). The receptors originated from a woman in her forties or fifties who had recovered from COVID-19.

J is TRBJ1-1 and V is TRBV28; 7 positions agree with TRBD1. There are 15 residues in the CDR3. Germline CDR1 reads MDHEN; CDR2 reads SYDVKM. With 8 bases clipped from V and 11 bases from J, the junction kept 20 bases outside the gene matches. The CDR3 sequence: CASLPGTVKITGAFF. Here the CDR3 DNA reads TGTGCCAGCTTACCCGGGACAGTTAAAATTACGGGGGCTTTCTTT.

The chain combines TRBV6-5 with TRBJ2-5, with D perhaps matching TRBD1 (6 bases). CDR1 and CDR2 from the germline V gene are MNHEY and SVGAGI. CDR3 length: 15 amino acids. V was pared by 4 bases and J by 0 bases, with 12 bases between. Here the CDR3 reads CASSSPDSHQETQYF. The CDR3 coding sequence is TGTGCCAGCAGTTCACCGGACAGCCACCAAGAGACCCAGTACTTC.

The chain is built from TRBV7-6 and TRBJ2-7; 7 nucleotides line up with TRBD2. The CDR3 spans 13 residues. V was pared by 3 bases and J by 7 bases, with 6 bases of the junction left unmatched. The germline V gene encodes CDR1 SGHVS and CDR2 FNYEAQ. The CDR3 bases are TGTGCCAGCAGCTTCCGGGGGGACGCTGAGCAGTACTTC. Its translation is CASSFRGDAEQYF.

CDR3 residues: CASSRPGDAGELFF. The CDR3 DNA reads TGTGCCAGCAGCCGACCCGGGGATGCCGGGGAGCTGTTTTTT. V and J are TRBV6-2 or TRBV6-3 and TRBJ2-2, with D perhaps TRBD2 (5 bases). CDR3 length equals 14 residues. V was clipped by 6 bases and J by 6 bases, with 14 bases between them. Looked up from germline, CDR1 is MNHEY and CDR2 is SVGEGT.

CDR3 DNA sequence: TGTGCCAGCAGCTCCGGCTACGAGCAGTACTTC. This encodes CASSSGYEQYF. The chain uses TRBV11-2 and TRBJ2-7; D is uncertain. The V end lost 4 bases, the J end lost 3 bases, and 4 bases lay between the germline ends. The CDR3 consists of 11 residues. CDR1 is SGHAT and CDR2 is FQNNGV in the germline V gene.

The rearrangement joins TRBV7-2 to TRBJ2-3; D may be TRBD2 (7 bases). This CDR3 is built from 15 residues. Germline assignment: CDR1 SGHTA and CDR2 FQGNSA. Between the trimmed V and J ends, which lost 5 bases and 5 bases, there was a span of 17 bases. The CDR3 sequence: CASSLRRGRGDTQYF. In DNA, the CDR3 is TGTGCCAGCAGCCTCCGGAGGGGGAGGGGAGATACGCAGTATTTT.

The V call is TRBV19, the J call TRBJ1-2; 10 bases are a match to TRBD1. Looked up from germline, CDR1 is LNHDA and CDR2 is SQIVND (reference sequence). The CDR3 runs to 15 residues. V shed 8 bases, J shed 4 bases, and the junction held 10 bases outside the gene matches. The CDR3, as DNA: TGTGCCAGTCGGGACAGGGGCCCAGCGGTCTATGGCTACACCTTC. Translation: CASRDRGPAVYGYTF.

The chain links TRBV7-2 to TRBJ2-1, with 14 bases fitting TRBD2. Germline V gene lookup returns CDR1 SGHTA and CDR2 FQGNSA. Unmatched junction bases numbered 3, after V lost 4 bases and J lost 7 bases. The CDR3 spans 15 residues. This CDR3 reads CASSSGLAGANEQFF. The CDR3 DNA reads TGTGCCAGCAGCTCGGGACTAGCGGGAGCGAATGAGCAGTTCTTC. The full variable domain, rest sourced from reference TRBV7-2 and TRBJ2-1, is GAGVSQSPSNKVTEKGKDVELRCDPISGHTALYWYRQSLGQGLEFLIYFQGNSAPDKSGLPSDRFSAERTGGSVSTLTIQRTQQEDSAVYLCASSSGLAGANEQFFGPGTRLTVL.

This clone was seen just once. This chain uses TRBV19 with TRBJ2-2; D perhaps matches TRBD1 (6 bases). The CDR3 runs to 16 residues. Germline V CDR1 and CDR2: LNHDA, SQIVND (reference sequence). The V gene lost 6 bases and the J gene lost 5 bases, with 19 bases spanning the gap. The CDR3 DNA is TGTGCCAGTAGCCTACTGGTGGGACAAGGGACCGGGGAGCTGTTTTTT. This codes for CASSLLVGQGTGELFF.

This clone was seen a handful of times. The rearrangement links TRBV9 to TRBJ2-5; 9 nucleotides line up with TRBD2. The CDR3 consists of 14 residues. Trimming at V came to 2 bases and at J to 4 bases, leaving 3 bases not matched to a gene. Germline CDR1 is SGDLS and CDR2 is YYNGEE. In nucleotides, the CDR3 is TGTGCCAGCAGCGTTAGCGGGAGCACAGAGACCCAGTACTTC. This gives the protein CASSVSGSTETQYF.

The V gene is TRBV5-8, the J gene TRBJ1-1; 8 positions agree with TRBD1. This CDR3 has 13 residues. Germline V gene sequence: CDR1 SGHTS, CDR2 YDEGEE. The junction had 3 bases not matched to a gene; V was cut back by 4 bases and J by 4 bases. Here the CDR3 reads CASSEDRVTEAFF. As DNA, the CDR3 is TGTGCCAGCAGCGAGGACAGGGTCACTGAAGCTTTCTTT.

This clone appeared a few times. The chain links TRBV4-1 to TRBJ1-1; 8 bases match TRBD1. The CDR3 consists of 15 residues. The J segment lost 3 bases and the V segment lost 4 bases, leaving 7 bases of the junction unmatched. CDR1 and CDR2 from the germline V gene are MGHRA and YSYEKL. The CDR3 DNA follows: TGCGCCAGCAGCCGCGGACAGGGCAGGGACACTGAAGCTTTCTTT. Translation gives CASSRGQGRDTEAFF.

The chain combines TRBV9 with TRBJ2-1; D ambiguous. Trimming shortened V by 0 bases and J by 2 bases, and 9 bases separated the two germline ends. The CDR3 spans 15 residues. Germline CDR1 and CDR2: SGDLS and YYNGEE. CDR3 DNA sequence: TGTGCCAGCAGCGTAGTGGTAGCAACCTACAATGAGCAGTTCTTC. It codes for CASSVVVATYNEQFF.

This clone was seen a few times. CDR3 in DNA: TGCGCCAGCAGCCGTAAACAGGGGGCGGACACTGAAGCTTTCTTT. It yields the protein CASSRKQGADTEAFF. V usage is TRBV5-1 and J usage is TRBJ1-1; TRBD1 agrees at 9 bases. CDR1 SGHRS and CDR2 YFSETQ come from the germline V gene. The CDR3 has 15 amino acids. Trimming took 4 bases from V and 3 from J; bases not matched to a gene: 7.

V usage is TRBV19 and J usage is TRBJ2-6; TRBD1 might be the D (6 bases). This CDR3 contains 16 residues. The V and J ends lost 5 bases and 2 bases respectively, with 13 bases between them. Germline V CDR1 and CDR2: LNHDA, SQIVND (reference sequence). The CDR3 region has the DNA TGTGCCAGTAGTGTCACAGGGCTAGCTGGGGCCAACGTCCTGACTTTC. Protein: CASSVTGLAGANVLTF.

About this clone itself: At one of its ends the junction is not consistent with the germline gene, which may arise from a read error. V is TRBV7-7 and J is TRBJ2-2; D remains unclear. Per the germline V gene, CDR1 is SSHAT and CDR2 is FNYEAQ (reference sequence). This CDR3 contains 15 residues. The CDR3 sequence is CASSLGTVGTGELFF. The CDR3 DNA reads TGTGCTAGCAGCTTAGGCACAGTGGGCACCGGGGAGCTGTTTTTT.

V is TRBV7-2 and J is TRBJ2-1; TRBD1 agrees at 8 bases. CDR3 length: 14 amino acids. V dropped 5 bases and J dropped 6; count of bases not matched to a gene: 6. Germline-derived CDR1 and CDR2 are SGHTA and FQGNSA. The chain's CDR3 is CASSPDRVGNEQFF. The CDR3 coding sequence is TGTGCCAGCAGCCCGGACAGGGTGGGCAATGAGCAGTTCTTC.

In this sample, this clone turned up a few times. The chain recombines TRBV5-1 with TRBJ2-5; 8 bases agree with TRBD1. V was pared by 1 base and J by 2 bases, with 4 bases of the junction left unmatched. The germline V gene has CDR1 SGHRS and CDR2 YFSETQ. This CDR3 has 15 residues. The DNA for the CDR3 is TGCGCCAGCAGCTTGTCGACAGGGGTTCAAGAGACCCAGTACTTC. Translating gives CASSLSTGVQETQYF.